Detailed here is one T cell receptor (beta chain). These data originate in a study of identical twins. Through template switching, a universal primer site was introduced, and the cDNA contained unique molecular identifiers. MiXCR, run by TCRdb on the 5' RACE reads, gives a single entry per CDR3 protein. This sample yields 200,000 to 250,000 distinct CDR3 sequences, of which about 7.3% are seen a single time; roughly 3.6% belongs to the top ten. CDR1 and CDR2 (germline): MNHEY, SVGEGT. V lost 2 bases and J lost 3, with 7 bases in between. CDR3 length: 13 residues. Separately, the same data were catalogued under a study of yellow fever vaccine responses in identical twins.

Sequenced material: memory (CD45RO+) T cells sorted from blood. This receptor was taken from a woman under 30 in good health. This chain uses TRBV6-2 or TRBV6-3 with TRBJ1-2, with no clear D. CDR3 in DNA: TGTGCCAGCAGTTACGAGACTGACTATGGCTACACCTTC. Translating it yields CASSYETDYGYTF.